This paragraph covers one T cell receptor (beta chain) sequence. Its antigen is still unknown. This entry comes from a study of early T cells in non-severe SARS-CoV-2 infection. Across the whole study: With bulk RNA from unsorted whole blood as input, sequencing yielded unpaired chains. General study points: Database matching using VDJdb favored anti-spike CD8 responses, with private and CD4 specificities left missing.

TCRdb processed the 5' RACE reads anew with MiXCR; each CDR3 protein has one entry. This table holds about 71,000 distinct CDR3 sequences, approximately 15% found once. V dropped 1 base and J dropped 8; count of bases not matched to a gene: 9. CDR3 length: 15 amino acids. Germline-derived CDR1 and CDR2 are SGHTA and FQGNSA. The sample was whole blood. The chain combines TRBV7-2 with TRBJ1-2; 8 bases fit TRBD1. The origin of this receptor is an adult who was a healthcare worker with PCR-confirmed SARS-CoV-2 infection or an uninfected control (not recorded which). The CDR3 region is CASSLDLQGARGYTF. In nucleotides, the CDR3 is TGTGCCAGCAGCTTAGATCTTCAGGGGGCGAGAGGCTACACCTTC.